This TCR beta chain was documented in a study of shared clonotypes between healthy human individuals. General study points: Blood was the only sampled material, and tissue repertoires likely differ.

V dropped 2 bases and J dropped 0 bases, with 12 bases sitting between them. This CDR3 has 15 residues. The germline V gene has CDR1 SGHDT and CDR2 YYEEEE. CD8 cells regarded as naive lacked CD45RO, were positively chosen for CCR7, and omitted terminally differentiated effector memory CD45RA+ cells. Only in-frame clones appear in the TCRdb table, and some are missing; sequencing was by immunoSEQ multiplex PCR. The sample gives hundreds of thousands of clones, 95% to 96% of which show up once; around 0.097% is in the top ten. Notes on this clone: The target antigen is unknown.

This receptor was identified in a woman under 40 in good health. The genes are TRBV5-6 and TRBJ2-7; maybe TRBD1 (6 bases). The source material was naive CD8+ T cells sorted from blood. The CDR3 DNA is TGTGCCAGCAGCTTTCAGACAGGACCCTCCTACGAGCAGTACTTC. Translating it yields CASSFQTGPSYEQYF.